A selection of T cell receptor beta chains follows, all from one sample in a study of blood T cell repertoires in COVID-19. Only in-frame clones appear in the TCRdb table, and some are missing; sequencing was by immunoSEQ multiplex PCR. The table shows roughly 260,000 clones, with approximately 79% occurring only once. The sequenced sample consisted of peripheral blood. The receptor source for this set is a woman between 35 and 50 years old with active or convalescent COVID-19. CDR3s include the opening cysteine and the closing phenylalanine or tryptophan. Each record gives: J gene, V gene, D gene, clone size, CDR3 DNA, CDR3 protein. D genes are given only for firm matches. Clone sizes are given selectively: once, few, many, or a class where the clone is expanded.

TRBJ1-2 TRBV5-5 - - TGTGCCAGCCAGCTGGACAGCTATGGCTACACCTTC CASQLDSYGYTF
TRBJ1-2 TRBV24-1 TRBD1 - TGTGCCACCAGTGATTTCGCAGGGGGAACCTATGGCTACACCTTC CATSDFAGGTYGYTF
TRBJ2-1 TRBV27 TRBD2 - TGTGCCAGCAGGTTAGCGGGGGGGCCGGGAAATGAGCAGTTCTTC CASRLAGGPGNEQFF
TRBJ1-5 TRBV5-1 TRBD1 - TGCGCCAGCAGCCCCTGGACAGGGGGTCAGCCCCAGCATTTT CASSPWTGGQPQHF
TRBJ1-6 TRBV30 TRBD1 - TGTGCCTGGAGTGCCCGGGACAGAAATTCACCCCTCCACTTT CAWSARDRNSPLHF
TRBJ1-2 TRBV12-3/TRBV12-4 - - TGTGCCAGCAGTTTCGAGTCTAACTATGGCTACACCTTC CASSFESNYGYTF
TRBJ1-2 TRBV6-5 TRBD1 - TGTGCCAGCAGTTACTCTAGGGGGACAGGGGGAGGCTACACCTTC CASSYSRGTGGGYTF
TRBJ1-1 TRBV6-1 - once TGTGCCAGCAGTGAACTCCCTGCGGTGGCTTTCTTT CASSELPAVAFF
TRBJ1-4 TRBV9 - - TGTGCCAGCAGCCAACAGGACGGCTCTAATGAAAAACTGTTTTTT CASSQQDGSNEKLFF
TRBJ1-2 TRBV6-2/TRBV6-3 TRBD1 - TGTGCCAGCAGTTACCTTTGGACAGGGGGGGACTATGGCTACACCTTC CASSYLWTGGDYGYTF
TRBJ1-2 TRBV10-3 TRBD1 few TGTGCCATCGGGGACAGCGTTAACTATGGCTACACCTTC CAIGDSVNYGYTF
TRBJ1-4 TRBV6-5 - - TGTGCCAGCATTGGGACAAAGGGCATGGAAAAACTGTTTTTT CASIGTKGMEKLFF
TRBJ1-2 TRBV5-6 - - TGTGCCAGCACCTCCGACAGGTCCCGATTGTGGTATGGCTACACCTTC CASTSDRSRLWYGYTF
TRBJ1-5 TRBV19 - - TGTGCCAGTAGGGCGGGGGGGAGCAATCAGCCCCAGCATTTT CASRAGGSNQPQHF
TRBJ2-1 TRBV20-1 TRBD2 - TGCAGTGCTAGTACGGTTAGCGGGGGGACCTACAATGAGCAGTTCTTC CSASTVSGGTYNEQFF
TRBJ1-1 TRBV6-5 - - TGTGCCAGCAGCAGGGATGAGGCTGAAGCTTTCTTT CASSRDEAEAFF
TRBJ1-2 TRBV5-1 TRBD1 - TGCGCCAGCAGCAGTTTTACAGGGGGCCCACATGGCTACACCTTC CASSSFTGGPHGYTF
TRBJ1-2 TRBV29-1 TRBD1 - TGCAGCGTTCCGCGGAAACCGGGACAGGGGGCGAACGGTGGCTACACCTTC CSVPRKPGQGANGGYTF
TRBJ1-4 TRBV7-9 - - TGTGCCAGCAGCTTAGCAGGGGGTAATGAAAAACTGTTTTTT CASSLAGGNEKLFF
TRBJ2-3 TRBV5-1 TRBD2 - TGCGCCAGCAGCTTACAAGCGGGGATCACAGATACGCAGTATTTT CASSLQAGITDTQYF
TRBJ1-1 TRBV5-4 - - TGTGCCAGCAGTCAGGGTGGGATGAACACTGAAGCTTTCTTT CASSQGGMNTEAFF
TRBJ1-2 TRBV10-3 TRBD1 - TGTGCCATCAGCCCGGGACAGAATAACTATGGCTACACCTTC CAISPGQNNYGYTF
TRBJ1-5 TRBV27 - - TGTGCCAGCAGTTCTTATAATCAGCCCCAGCATTTT CASSSYNQPQHF
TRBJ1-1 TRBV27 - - TGTGCCAGCGCCTCGGGGGGTGGGAACACTGAAGCTTTCTTT CASASGGGNTEAFF
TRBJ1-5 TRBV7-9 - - TGTGCCAGCAGCCTTCAGGGTCAGCCCCAGCATTTT CASSLQGQPQHF
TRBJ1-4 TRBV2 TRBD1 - TGTGCCGGGCCTCTCACGGGACAGCTAAATGAAAAACTGTTTTTT CAGPLTGQLNEKLFF
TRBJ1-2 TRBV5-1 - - TGCGCCAGCAGCTTGGCCCTCGAACAGGGTAGCTATGGCTACACCTTC CASSLALEQGSYGYTF
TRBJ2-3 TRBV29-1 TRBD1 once TGCAGCGTCGCGAGACAGGGCCCTAGCACAGATACGCAGTATTTT CSVARQGPSTDTQYF
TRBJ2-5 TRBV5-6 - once TGTGCCAGCAGCTTGGCCGCGAGCTTAGAGACCCAGTACTTC CASSLAASLETQYF
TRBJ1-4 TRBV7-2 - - TGTGCCAGCAGCTGGGACTACGTGGACGAAAAACTGTTTTTT CASSWDYVDEKLFF
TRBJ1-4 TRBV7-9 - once TGTGCCAGCACCCCTTGGGGGGGCGAGGAAAAACTGTTTTTT CASTPWGGEEKLFF
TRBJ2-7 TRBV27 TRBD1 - TGTGCCAGCAGTCGACAACAGGGGTCGATCGAGCAGTACTTC CASSRQQGSIEQYF
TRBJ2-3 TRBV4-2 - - TGTGCCAGCAGCCAAATGTCCTCTCAAACTAATGTAGATACGCAGTATTTT CASSQMSSQTNVDTQYF
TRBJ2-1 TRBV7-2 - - TGTGCCAGCAGCTTAGTAGGTAGCGGCAATGAGCAGTTCTTC CASSLVGSGNEQFF
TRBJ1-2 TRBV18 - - TGTGCCAGCTCATTTCGGACAGCAGATTCTGGCTACACCTTC CASSFRTADSGYTF
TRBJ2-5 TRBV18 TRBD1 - TGTGCCAGCTCCAAATTAGGGGGACAGCAAGAGACCCAGTACTTC CASSKLGGQQETQYF
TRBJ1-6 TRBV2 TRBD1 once TGTGCCAGCATTTGGGGACAGGGTACTTCACCCCTCCACTTT CASIWGQGTSPLHF
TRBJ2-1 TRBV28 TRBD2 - TGTGCCAGCAGTCTGACTAGCGGGGGATGGAATGAGCAGTTCTTC CASSLTSGGWNEQFF
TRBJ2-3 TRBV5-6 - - TGTGCCAGCAGCGATCAGGGTAGCACAGATACGCAGTATTTT CASSDQGSTDTQYF
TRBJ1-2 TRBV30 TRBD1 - TGTGCCTGGAGTGGGATTTCGGGACAGGGTTTAAGTGGCTACACCTTC CAWSGISGQGLSGYTF
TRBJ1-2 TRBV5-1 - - TGCGCCAGCAGCTTGGAATGGGAGAACTATGGCTACACCTTC CASSLEWENYGYTF
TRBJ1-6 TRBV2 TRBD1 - TGTGCCAGCAGGACAGGGGGCCCCGGGAGTTCACCCCTCCACTTT CASRTGGPGSSPLHF
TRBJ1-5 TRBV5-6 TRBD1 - TGTGCCAGCAGCTCCTCAGGGGGACTTAGCAATCAGCCCCAGCATTTT CASSSSGGLSNQPQHF